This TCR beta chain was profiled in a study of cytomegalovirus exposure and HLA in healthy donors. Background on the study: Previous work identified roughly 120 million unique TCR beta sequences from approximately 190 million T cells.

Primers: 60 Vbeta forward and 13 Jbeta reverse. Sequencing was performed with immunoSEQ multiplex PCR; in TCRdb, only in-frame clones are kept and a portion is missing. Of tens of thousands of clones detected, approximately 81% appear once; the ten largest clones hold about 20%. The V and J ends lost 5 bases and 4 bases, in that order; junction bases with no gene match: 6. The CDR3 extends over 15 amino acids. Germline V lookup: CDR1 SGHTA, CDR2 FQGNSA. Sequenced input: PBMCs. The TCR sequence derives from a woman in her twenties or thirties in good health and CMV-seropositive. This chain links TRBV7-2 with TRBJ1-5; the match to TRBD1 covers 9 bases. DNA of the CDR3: TGTGCCAGCAGCGGCGGGACAGGGCAAAATCAGCCCCAGCATTTT. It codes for CASSGGTGQNQPQHF.